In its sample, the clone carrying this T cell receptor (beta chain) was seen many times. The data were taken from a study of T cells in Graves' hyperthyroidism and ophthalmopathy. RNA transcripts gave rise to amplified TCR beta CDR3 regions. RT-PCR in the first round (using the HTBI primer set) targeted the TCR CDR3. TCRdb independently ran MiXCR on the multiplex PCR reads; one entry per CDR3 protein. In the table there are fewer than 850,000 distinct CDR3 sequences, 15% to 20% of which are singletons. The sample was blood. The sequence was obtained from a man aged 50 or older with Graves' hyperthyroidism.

CDR3 sequence (DNA): TGTGCCAGCAGACAGGGCAACAACTATGGCTACACCTTC. Amino acids: CASRQGNNYGYTF. This chain joins TRBV6-1 and TRBJ1-2, with a weak D call TRBD1 (6 bases). Germline CDR1 and CDR2: MNHNS and SASEGT. CDR3 length: 13 amino acids. V was pared by 6 bases and J by 2 bases, with 10 bases between.